Following are 18 T cell receptor beta chains from one sample sequenced in a study of CD4+ T cells in melanoma. The repertoire was sequenced with immunoSEQ multiplex PCR; TCRdb's copy has only in-frame clones and lacks some. The top ten hold approximately 25% of the sample, which has approximately 9,500 clones, around two thirds seen once. The sample consisted of cells from a culture (not recorded whether cultured in vitro). Source of these receptors: a human donor with melanoma.

The genes are TRBV28 and TRBJ2-1, with unresolved D. This CDR3 has 12 amino acids. CDR1 and CDR2 from the germline V gene are MDHEN and SYDVKM. Trimming stripped 5 bases from V and 12 bases from J, with 14 bases between. CDR3 sequence: CASSLSLTWQFF. In DNA form, the CDR3 reads TGTGCCAGCAGTCTCTCCCTGACTTGGCAGTTCTTC.

The gene calls are TRBV19 and TRBJ2-5; no firm D call. The V end lost 5 bases, the J end lost 7 bases, and 17 bases lay between the germline ends. The CDR3 has 14 residues. The germline CDR1 and CDR2 sequences are LNHDA and SQIVND (reference sequence). In DNA, the CDR3 is TGTGCCAGTAGTCCGGACCCAGATGCGGTGACCCAGTACTTC. Protein sequence: CASSPDPDAVTQYF.

This rearrangement joins TRBV10-3 to TRBJ2-1; no definite D call. The CDR3 covers 11 residues. Germline lookup yields CDR1 ENHRY and CDR2 SYGVKD. Trimming took off 4 bases at V and 6 bases at J, with 4 bases between the two ends. In DNA form, the CDR3 reads TGTGCCATCAGTGCAACCAATGAGCAGTTCTTC. Its translation is CAISATNEQFF.

The chain recombines TRBV27 with TRBJ1-1, with 7 bases fitting TRBD1. J gave up 4 bases and V 6 bases, and 8 bases lay outside the gene matches. The CDR3 sequence is 14 residues long. Germline V lookup: CDR1 MNHEY, CDR2 SMNVEV (reference sequence). CDR3 DNA: TGTGCCAGCAGCAGACAGGGAGCAGGCACTGAAGCTTTCTTT. Amino acids: CASSRQGAGTEAFF.

This clone appeared a few times. CDR3 sequence reads: CSVRDPGAGELFF. DNA of the CDR3: TGCAGCGTCCGAGACCCAGGGGCCGGGGAGCTGTTTTTT. V usage is TRBV29-1 and J usage is TRBJ2-2; D is perhaps TRBD1 (6 bases). Germline assignment: CDR1 SQVTM and CDR2 ANQGSEA. The V and J ends lost 6 bases and 6 bases respectively, with 14 bases between them. This CDR3 has 13 amino acids.

The chain joins TRBV5-1 to TRBJ1-6; D gene ambiguous. CDR3 length equals 14 residues. V was pared by 0 bases and J by 10 bases, with 11 bases between. Germline CDR1 SGHRS, CDR2 YFSETQ. The CDR3 is CASSLEGGGSPLHF. The DNA for the CDR3 is TGCGCCAGCAGCTTGGAGGGCGGTGGGTCACCCCTCCACTTT.

The rearrangement joins TRBV6-1 to TRBJ1-3; possibly TRBD1 for D (6 bases). The germline V gene has CDR1 MNHNS and CDR2 SASEGT. V lost 5 bases and J 9 bases, leaving 17 bases between the germline ends. The CDR3 consists of 14 residues. In DNA, the CDR3 is TGTGCCAGCAGTCTCCCAAGGGGGGGAGGCACCATATATTTT. This sequence encodes CASSLPRGGGTIYF.

This sequence joins TRBV6-6 and TRBJ2-7, with 7 bases that match TRBD2. V gave up 0 bases and J gave up 3 bases; unmatched junction bases: 5. Looked up from germline, CDR1 is MNHNY and CDR2 is SVGAGI (reference sequence). This CDR3 contains 15 residues. The CDR3 loop is CASSYSGGGYYEQYF. CDR3 sequence (DNA): TGTGCCAGCAGTTACTCTGGGGGGGGTTACTACGAGCAGTACTTC.

V is TRBV5-8 and J is TRBJ1-5; D unclear. The V gene's germline CDR1 is SGHTS and CDR2 YDEGEE. Trimming left V 1 base short and J 0 bases short, with 8 bases between. The CDR3 runs to 15 residues. CDR3 DNA sequence: TGTGCCAGCAGCTTGTCAGATTATAGCAATCAGCCCCAGCATTTT. It encodes CASSLSDYSNQPQHF.

This chain connects TRBV2 to TRBJ2-3; D perhaps matches TRBD2 (7 bases). CDR3 length: 16 residues. Per the germline V gene, CDR1 is SNHLY and CDR2 is FYNNEI. V lost 5 bases, J lost 2 bases, and 17 bases lay in between. CDR3 protein: CASSPAGALPTDTQYF. CDR3 sequence (DNA): TGTGCCAGCAGTCCTGCGGGGGCCCTCCCCACAGATACGCAGTATTTT. The full variable domain, its missing parts supplied by reference TRBV2 and TRBJ2-3, is EPEVTQTPSHQVTQMGQEVILRCVPISNHLYFYWYRQILGQKVEFLVSFYNNEISEKSEIFDDQFSVERPDGSNFTLKIRSTKLEDSAMYFCASSPAGALPTDTQYFGPGTRLTVL.

The chain has TRBV5-1 and TRBJ2-5; the D gene is possibly TRBD2 (6 bases). From germline, CDR1 is SGHRS and CDR2 YFSETQ. The CDR3 spans 14 residues. V lost 1 base to trimming and J lost 4 bases, with 11 bases between them. As DNA, the CDR3 is TGCGCCAGCAGCTTGTTTATGGGGGGAGAGACCCAGTACTTC. It translates to CASSLFMGGETQYF.

This clone is medium-sized (0.01 to 0.1%) in the sample. J is TRBJ2-3 and V is TRBV4-2; D is undetermined. This CDR3 has 16 amino acids. Germline assignment: CDR1 LGHNA and CDR2 YNFKEQ. V was trimmed by 2 bases and J by 0 bases, leaving 12 bases between them. CDR3 DNA: TGTGCCAGCAGCCAACTCACGGGTACTAGCACAGATACGCAGTATTTT. It translates to CASSQLTGTSTDTQYF.

CDR3 region: CASSLILGLDRNEQFF. Here the CDR3 DNA reads TGTGCCAGCAGCTTAATTCTCGGGCTGGACAGGAATGAGCAGTTCTTC. The chain has TRBV7-3 and TRBJ2-1, with TRBD1 identical over 7 bases. CDR3 length equals 16 residues. Germline trimming cut 1 base from V and 7 bases from J; bases unmatched to any gene: 10. CDR1 SGHTA and CDR2 FQGTGA come from the germline V gene.

The chain is built from TRBV5-1 and TRBJ1-6, with a tentative D call TRBD1 (5 bases). Trimming removed 0 bases at V and 4 bases at J, with 11 bases between. The CDR3 totals 16 residues. Looked up from germline, CDR1 is SGHRS and CDR2 is YFSETQ. CDR3 residues: CASSLAGPRYNSPLHF. In nucleotides, the CDR3 is TGCGCCAGCAGCTTGGCGGGACCGAGATATAATTCACCCCTCCACTTT. Full variable domain (outside the CDR3, taken from reference TRBV5-1 and TRBJ1-6): KAGVTQTPRYLIKTRGQQVTLSCSPISGHRSVSWYQQTPGQGLQFLFEYFSETQRNKGNFPGRFSGRQFSNSRSEMNVSTLELGDSALYLCASSLAGPRYNSPLHFGNGTRLTVT.

V is TRBV5-1 and J is TRBJ1-2, with D tentatively TRBD1 (5 bases). This CDR3 has 17 amino acids. Deletions cut 0 bases from V and 6 bases from J, with 21 bases between. Germline-derived CDR1 and CDR2 are SGHRS and YFSETQ. CDR3 loop: CASSLGGPYPGRDGYTF. The CDR3 coding sequence is TGCGCCAGCAGCTTGGGGGGACCGTACCCGGGGCGCGATGGCTACACCTTC.

The V gene is TRBV18, the J gene TRBJ1-2, with D perhaps matching TRBD1 (5 bases). This CDR3 comprises 14 residues. Per the germline V gene, CDR1 is KGHSH and CDR2 is LQKENI. V lost 3 bases, J lost 8 bases, and 16 bases lay in between. The CDR3 DNA follows: TGTGCCAGCTCACCGGGTTCAGGGCAAAGGGGCTACACCTTC. This gives the protein CASSPGSGQRGYTF.

This clone has just a few counts. This chain links TRBV4-1 with TRBJ2-4; the D gene is possibly TRBD1 (7 bases). V was trimmed by 2 bases and J by 7 bases, leaving 15 bases between them. This CDR3 is 15 amino acids long. Looked up from germline, CDR1 is MGHRA and CDR2 is YSYEKL. The CDR3 DNA reads as TGCGCCAGCAGCCAACCCGGGACAGCGGGCAACATTCAGTACTTC. Translating gives CASSQPGTAGNIQYF.

This chain connects TRBV7-8 to TRBJ1-6; D gene uncertain. The CDR3 has 17 residues. Trimming pared 7 bases from V and 0 bases from J, leaving 16 bases between. Germline assignment: CDR1 SGHVS and CDR2 FQNEAQ. The CDR3 loop is CASTQNRRSSYNSPLHF. The CDR3 DNA follows: TGTGCCAGCACGCAAAACCGCAGGAGCTCCTATAATTCACCCCTCCACTTT.